Included here is one TCR beta chain sequence, with context. These data come from a study of blood T cell repertoires in COVID-19. Trimming took 2 bases from V and 4 from J; bases not matched to a gene: 6. Germline-derived CDR1 and CDR2 are KGHDR and SFDVKD. This CDR3 spans 15 amino acids. The repertoire was sequenced with immunoSEQ multiplex PCR; TCRdb's copy has only in-frame clones and lacks some. The sample consists of 35,000 to 55,000 clones, about 87% of them appearing once. The V and J genes are TRBV24-1 and TRBJ2-7; 8 bases match TRBD1. This TCR derives from a human donor in a cohort sampled during active COVID-19. The sequencing sample was made of peripheral blood. The CDR3 protein is CATSDSGTGIYEQYF. The CDR3 region has the DNA TGTGCCACCAGTGATTCCGGGACAGGAATTTACGAGCAGTACTTC.